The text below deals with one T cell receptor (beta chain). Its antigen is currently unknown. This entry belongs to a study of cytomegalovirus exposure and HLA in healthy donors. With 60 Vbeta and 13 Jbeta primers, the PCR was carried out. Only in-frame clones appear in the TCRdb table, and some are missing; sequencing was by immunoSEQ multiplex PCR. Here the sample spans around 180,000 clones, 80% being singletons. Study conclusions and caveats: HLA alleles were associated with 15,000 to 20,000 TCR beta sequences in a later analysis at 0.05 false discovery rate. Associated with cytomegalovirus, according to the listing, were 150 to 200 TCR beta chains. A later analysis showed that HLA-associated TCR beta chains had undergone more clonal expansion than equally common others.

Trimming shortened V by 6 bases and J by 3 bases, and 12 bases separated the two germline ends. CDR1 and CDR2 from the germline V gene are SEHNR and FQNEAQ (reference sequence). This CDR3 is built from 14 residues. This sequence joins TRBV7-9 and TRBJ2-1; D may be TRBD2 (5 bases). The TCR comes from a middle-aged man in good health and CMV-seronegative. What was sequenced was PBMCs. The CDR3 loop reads CASSQDGGYNEQFF. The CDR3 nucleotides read TGTGCCAGCAGTCAAGATGGAGGCTACAATGAGCAGTTCTTC.